This is a list of T cell receptor beta chains from one sample in a study of blood T cells in healthy people across ages. In TCRdb, the 5' RACE reads were re-called with MiXCR into one record per CDR3 protein. Of more than 650,000 distinct CDR3 sequences in the sample, about 55% were seen once. Sequencing was carried out using blood. All receptors derive from a man older than 75 in good health. The CDR3 runs from the conserved cysteine through the conserved F or W. The order of the fields is D gene, J gene, V gene, clone size, CDR3 DNA, CDR3 protein. A D gene is named only where the DNA matches it firmly. Size values are once, few and many counts, or a class for expanded clones, and some rows have none.

D: NA; J: TRBJ2-7; V: TRBV9; size: NA; DNA: TGTGCCAGCAGCGTAGAAGGGGCGCCTCCCTACGAGCAGTACTTC; CDR3: CASSVEGAPPYEQYF
D: TRBD1; J: TRBJ1-1; V: TRBV5-1; size: few; DNA: TGCGCCAGCAGCCCAAGGACAGGGGGCGCGACTGAAGCTTTCTTT; CDR3: CASSPRTGGATEAFF
D: TRBD2; J: TRBJ2-1; V: TRBV7-2; size: few; DNA: TGTGCCAGCAGCCCCGGGACTAGCGGGACCCGCCGGGGTGAGCAGTTCTTC; CDR3: CASSPGTSGTRRGEQFF
D: TRBD1; J: TRBJ1-6; V: TRBV14; size: NA; DNA: TGTGCCAGCAGCCAACTACCTCCCGCCGGGACAGGGGATTCACCCCTCCACTTT; CDR3: CASSQLPPAGTGDSPLHF
D: NA; J: TRBJ1-2; V: TRBV6-2/TRBV6-3; size: NA; DNA: TGTGCCAGCAGCCGGGCCACCTATGGCTACACCTTC; CDR3: CASSRATYGYTF
D: NA; J: TRBJ2-1; V: TRBV4-1; size: NA; DNA: TGCGCCAGCAGCCTCGGGGGAGCGAATGATGAGCAGTTCTTC; CDR3: CASSLGGANDEQFF
D: TRBD2; J: TRBJ2-3; V: TRBV6-5; size: few; DNA: TGTGCCAGCCACGGGGAGGGCCCGGGCAGATACGCGTATTTT; CDR3: CASHGEGPGRYAYF
D: TRBD2; J: TRBJ2-1; V: TRBV5-1; size: NA; DNA: TGCGCCAGCAGTCCAACCAATCTAGCGGGAGGGCCAGTTGAGCAGTTCTTC; CDR3: CASSPTNLAGGPVEQFF
D: TRBD2; J: TRBJ2-1; V: TRBV7-8; size: NA; DNA: TGTGCCAGCAGCTCCACCCGGGGACTAGCGAACAATGAGCAGTTCTTC; CDR3: CASSSTRGLANNEQFF
D: TRBD1; J: TRBJ1-2; V: TRBV5-1; size: NA; DNA: TGCGCCAGCAGCGACGGGGACAGGTGGCTATCTGGCTACACCTTC; CDR3: CASSDGDRWLSGYTF
D: NA; J: TRBJ2-1; V: TRBV7-2; size: NA; DNA: TGTGCCAGCAGCTTTGGGCTTATCTCCTACAATGAGCAGTTCTTC; CDR3: CASSFGLISYNEQFF
D: TRBD2; J: TRBJ2-3; V: TRBV12-3/TRBV12-4; size: NA; DNA: TGTGCCAGCAGTTCCGGACTAGCGGGAGACACAGATACGCAGTATTTT; CDR3: CASSSGLAGDTDTQYF
D: NA; J: TRBJ2-2; V: TRBV6-5; size: NA; DNA: TGTGCCAGCAGCTATGGGACGTTCACTACCGGGGAGCTGTTTTTT; CDR3: CASSYGTFTTGELFF
D: NA; J: TRBJ1-4; V: TRBV20-1; size: NA; DNA: TGCAGTGCTAGACCCAGGGCAGGGGAGACAAAACTGTTTTTT; CDR3: CSARPRAGETKLFF
D: NA; J: TRBJ1-5; V: TRBV5-1; size: few; DNA: TGCGCCAGCAGCCCCGAGGTGGGGGTTAATCAGCCCCAGCATTTT; CDR3: CASSPEVGVNQPQHF
D: NA; J: TRBJ2-7; V: TRBV28; size: NA; DNA: TGTGCCAGCAGCTCCGGGACTCAAATAGGATACGAGCAGTACTTC; CDR3: CASSSGTQIGYEQYF
D: TRBD2; J: TRBJ2-1; V: TRBV5-1; size: NA; DNA: TGCGCCAGCAGCTTCCGGACTAGCGGGGACGGTTACAATGAGCAGTTCTTC; CDR3: CASSFRTSGDGYNEQFF
D: NA; J: TRBJ2-2; V: TRBV20-1; size: NA; DNA: TGCAGTGCTACCCCCTGGGTTCAGTCCGGGGAGCTGTTTTTT; CDR3: CSATPWVQSGELFF
D: NA; J: TRBJ1-6; V: TRBV20-1; size: NA; DNA: TGCAGTGCTAGAGACCCCCCGGGCACCCTCCACTTT; CDR3: CSARDPPGTLHF
D: NA; J: TRBJ2-7; V: TRBV28; size: NA; DNA: TGTGCCAGCAGTCCCCTGGGGGAGGTCGCCTACGAGCAGTACTTC; CDR3: CASSPLGEVAYEQYF
D: TRBD2; J: TRBJ2-3; V: TRBV20-1; size: few; DNA: TGCAGTGCTAGAGCCCGCACTGGGACTAGCGGCACGCACAGATACGCGTATTTT; CDR3: CSARARTGTSGTHRYAYF
D: NA; J: TRBJ2-5; V: TRBV9; size: NA; DNA: TGTGCCAGCAGCAAAGAAGGGACTCTAGTGGCCCAGTACTTC; CDR3: CASSKEGTLVAQYF
D: TRBD1; J: TRBJ1-6; V: TRBV20-1; size: NA; DNA: TGCAGTGCCCAACCCCGGACAGGGGGTACTTCACCCCTCCACTTT; CDR3: CSAQPRTGGTSPLHF
D: NA; J: TRBJ2-7; V: TRBV9; size: NA; DNA: TGTGCCAGCAGCACCCGAGATGCCTACGAGCAGTACTTC; CDR3: CASSTRDAYEQYF
D: NA; J: TRBJ2-3; V: TRBV7-2; size: NA; DNA: TGTGCCGGCAGCTCTCCGACACGGGGAGATGCCAGATACGCGTACTTT; CDR3: CAGSSPTRGDARYAYF
D: NA; J: TRBJ2-1; V: TRBV20-1; size: few; DNA: TGCAGTGCGGAAAGGGGGAGAGCAAACAATGAGCAGTTCTTC; CDR3: CSAERGRANNEQFF
D: NA; J: TRBJ1-4; V: TRBV7-2; size: NA; DNA: TGTGCCAGCAGCTCACGAACCGGGACGGAGAATGAAAAACTGTTTTTT; CDR3: CASSSRTGTENEKLFF
D: NA; J: TRBJ2-5; V: TRBV6-5; size: NA; DNA: TGTGCCAGCAGCCGCGAGGTAGCGCTTCAAGAGACCCAGTACTTC; CDR3: CASSREVALQETQYF
D: TRBD2; J: TRBJ2-3; V: TRBV7-8; size: NA; DNA: TGTGCCAGCAGCCTCCAGGGGCTAGCGGGAGTCGGGAGATACGCGTATTTT; CDR3: CASSLQGLAGVGRYAYF
D: NA; J: TRBJ1-1; V: TRBV20-1; size: NA; DNA: TGCAGTGCTAGAGGCGGGGCTTCTGAAGCTTTCTTT; CDR3: CSARGGASEAFF
D: NA; J: TRBJ1-1; V: TRBV12-3/TRBV12-4; size: NA; DNA: TGTGCCAGCAGTTTAGGGGTCAAGAGCACTGAAGCTTTCTTT; CDR3: CASSLGVKSTEAFF
D: NA; J: TRBJ2-5; V: TRBV6-2/TRBV6-3; size: once; DNA: TGTGCCAGCCAACCTAGGCCGGGGTTGGAGACCCAGTACTTC; CDR3: CASQPRPGLETQYF
D: TRBD1; J: TRBJ2-3; V: TRBV2; size: NA; DNA: TGTGCCAGCTCCCGATTCCAGGGGGCAGATACGCAGTATTTT; CDR3: CASSRFQGADTQYF
D: NA; J: TRBJ2-4; V: TRBV11-2; size: NA; DNA: TGTGCCAGCAGCCCCAGGGGTTGGGGAAACATTCAGTACTTC; CDR3: CASSPRGWGNIQYF
D: NA; J: TRBJ2-7; V: TRBV7-3; size: NA; DNA: TGTGCCAGCAGGCGGGATACCACCTACGAGCAGTACTTC; CDR3: CASRRDTTYEQYF
D: NA; J: TRBJ2-5; V: TRBV5-6; size: NA; DNA: TGTGCCAGCAGATCCGATGCCCCTTGGACAGAACAAGAGACCCAGTACTTC; CDR3: CASRSDAPWTEQETQYF
D: NA; J: TRBJ2-1; V: TRBV12-3/TRBV12-4; size: NA; DNA: TGTGCCAGCAGTTTTGGCTGGAGACGTACATTCAATGAGCAGTTCTTC; CDR3: CASSFGWRRTFNEQFF
D: NA; J: TRBJ2-7; V: TRBV7-2; size: few; DNA: TGTGCCAGCAGTCCTTTCGGGGCCTTGGGGGCGTACGAGCAGTACTTC; CDR3: CASSPFGALGAYEQYF
D: NA; J: TRBJ2-5; V: TRBV6-5; size: NA; DNA: TGTGCCAGCAGTGCCACAGCAAGACACCAAGAGACCCAGTACTTC; CDR3: CASSATARHQETQYF
D: NA; J: TRBJ1-1; V: TRBV12-3/TRBV12-4; size: NA; DNA: TGTGCCAGCAGTCCGTCGGGGGACACTGAAGCTTTCTTT; CDR3: CASSPSGDTEAFF
D: NA; J: TRBJ2-7; V: TRBV2; size: few; DNA: TGTGCCAGCAGTGAGGTAGCGGTAAGCTCCTACGAGCAGTACTTC; CDR3: CASSEVAVSSYEQYF
D: NA; J: TRBJ2-5; V: TRBV7-9; size: once; DNA: TGTGCCAGCAGCTTAATGGTGGGAAGGAGTGGAGAGACCCAGTACTTC; CDR3: CASSLMVGRSGETQYF